Only a few counts were recorded for the clone carrying this T cell receptor (beta chain). The antigen is not known. The source of the sample is a study of yellow fever vaccine responses in identical twins. Study results and caveats: Reportedly, the T cell response mounted by twins to vaccine seemed partly convergent, partly personalized.

In TCRdb, the RT-PCR reads were re-called with MiXCR into one record per CDR3 protein. Of about 18,000 distinct CDR3 sequences in the sample, 55% to 65% were seen once. The origin of this receptor is a woman between 18 and 29 years old who received the yellow fever vaccine. The material was T cells from blood (PBMCs), unsorted or a sorted subset (not recorded which), obtained before or after yellow fever vaccination (not recorded which).

CDR3 sequence: CASSDSGSLTDTQYF. The CDR3, as DNA: TGTGCCAGCAGTGATAGTGGGAGTCTCACAGATACGCAGTATTTT. The rearrangement links TRBV11-2 to TRBJ2-3; a weak D match, TRBD2 (5 bases). Germline lookup yields CDR1 SGHAT and CDR2 FQNNGV. This CDR3 has 15 residues. Trimming took off 6 bases at V and 2 bases at J, with 15 bases between the two ends.